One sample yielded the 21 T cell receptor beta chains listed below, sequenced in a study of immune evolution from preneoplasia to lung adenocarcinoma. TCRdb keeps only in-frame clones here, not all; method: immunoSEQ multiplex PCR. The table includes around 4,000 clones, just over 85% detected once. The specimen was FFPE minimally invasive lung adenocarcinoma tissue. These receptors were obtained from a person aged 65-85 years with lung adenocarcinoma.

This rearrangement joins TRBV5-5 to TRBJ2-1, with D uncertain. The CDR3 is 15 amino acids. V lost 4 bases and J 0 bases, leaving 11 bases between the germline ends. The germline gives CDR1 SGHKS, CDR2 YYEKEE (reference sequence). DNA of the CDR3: TGTGCCAGCAGCCTCATACAGAGCTCCTACAATGAGCAGTTCTTC. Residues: CASSLIQSSYNEQFF.

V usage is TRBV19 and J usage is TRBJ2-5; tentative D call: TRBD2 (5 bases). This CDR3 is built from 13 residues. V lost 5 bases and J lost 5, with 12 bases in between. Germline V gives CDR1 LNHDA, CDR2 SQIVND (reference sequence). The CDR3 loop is CASSPDPGETQYF. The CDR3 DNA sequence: TGTGCCAGTAGTCCAGACCCGGGGGAGACCCAGTACTTC. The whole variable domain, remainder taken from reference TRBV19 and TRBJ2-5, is DGGITQSPKYLFRKEGQNVTLSCEQNLNHDAMYWYRQDPGQGLRLIYYSQIVNDFQKGDIAEGYSVSREKKESFPLTVTSAQKNPTAFYLCASSPDPGETQYFGPGTRLLVL.

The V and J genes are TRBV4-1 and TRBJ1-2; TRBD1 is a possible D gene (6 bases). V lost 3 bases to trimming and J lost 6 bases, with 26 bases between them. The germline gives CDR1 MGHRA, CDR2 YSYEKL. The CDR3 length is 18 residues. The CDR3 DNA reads TGCGCCAGCAGCCACCATACCATCCGGGGAGGGGGGGATGATGGCTACACCTTC. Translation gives CASSHHTIRGGGDDGYTF.

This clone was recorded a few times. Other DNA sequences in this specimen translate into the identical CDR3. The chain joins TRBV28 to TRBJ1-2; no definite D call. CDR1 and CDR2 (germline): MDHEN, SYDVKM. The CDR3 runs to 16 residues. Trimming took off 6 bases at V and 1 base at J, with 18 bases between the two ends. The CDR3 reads CASRKIPLLYNYGYTF. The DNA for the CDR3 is TGTGCCAGCAGAAAGATACCGCTGCTGTATAACTATGGCTACACCTTC.

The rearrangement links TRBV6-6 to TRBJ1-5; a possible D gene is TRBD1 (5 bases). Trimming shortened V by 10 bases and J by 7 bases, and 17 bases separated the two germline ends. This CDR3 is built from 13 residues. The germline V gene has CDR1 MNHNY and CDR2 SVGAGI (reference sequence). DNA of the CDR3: TGTGCCACCTTGGCCAGGGCTGGACAGCCCCAGCATTTT. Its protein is CATLARAGQPQHF.

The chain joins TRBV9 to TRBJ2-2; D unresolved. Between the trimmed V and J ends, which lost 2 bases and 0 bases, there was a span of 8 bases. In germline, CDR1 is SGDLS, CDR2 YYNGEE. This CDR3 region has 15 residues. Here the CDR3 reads CASSVLATNTGELFF. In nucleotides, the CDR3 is TGTGCCAGCAGCGTTTTAGCCACGAACACCGGGGAGCTGTTTTTT.

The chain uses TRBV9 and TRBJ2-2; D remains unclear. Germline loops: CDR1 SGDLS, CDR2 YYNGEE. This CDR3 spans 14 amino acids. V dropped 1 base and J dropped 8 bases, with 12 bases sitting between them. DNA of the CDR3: TGTGCCAGCAGCGTAAGGAGTTCAGAAGGGGAGCTGTTTTTT. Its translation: CASSVRSSEGELFF.

In nucleotides, the CDR3 is TGCGCCAGCAGCTTGACAGGGGGAAAGGACACTGAAGCTTTCTTT. Its protein product is CASSLTGGKDTEAFF. J is TRBJ1-1 and V is TRBV5-1; 8 positions agree with TRBD1. CDR3 size: 15 residues. Trimming removed 1 base from V and 3 bases from J; junction bases left unmatched: 5. Germline assignment: CDR1 SGHRS and CDR2 YFSETQ.

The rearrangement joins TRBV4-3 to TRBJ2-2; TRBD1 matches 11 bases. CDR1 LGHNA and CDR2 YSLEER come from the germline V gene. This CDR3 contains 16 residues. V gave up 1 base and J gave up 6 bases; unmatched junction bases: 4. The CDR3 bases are TGCGCCAGCAGCCAAGTCCCGGGACAGGGGGCCGGGGAGCTGTTTTTT. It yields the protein CASSQVPGQGAGELFF.

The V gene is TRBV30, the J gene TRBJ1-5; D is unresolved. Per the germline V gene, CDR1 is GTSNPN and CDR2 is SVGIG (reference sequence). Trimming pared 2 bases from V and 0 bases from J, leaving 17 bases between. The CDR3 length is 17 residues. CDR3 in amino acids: CAWSTNYGRNSNQPQHF. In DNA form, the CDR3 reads TGTGCCTGGAGTACCAATTACGGACGGAATAGCAATCAGCCCCAGCATTTT.

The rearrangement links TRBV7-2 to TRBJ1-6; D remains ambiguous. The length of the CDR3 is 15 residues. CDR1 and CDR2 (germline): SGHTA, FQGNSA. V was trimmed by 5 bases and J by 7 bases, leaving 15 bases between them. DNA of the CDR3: TGTGCCAGCAGCCCCCCCGCGGGTAACAATTCACCCCTCCACTTT. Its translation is CASSPPAGNNSPLHF.

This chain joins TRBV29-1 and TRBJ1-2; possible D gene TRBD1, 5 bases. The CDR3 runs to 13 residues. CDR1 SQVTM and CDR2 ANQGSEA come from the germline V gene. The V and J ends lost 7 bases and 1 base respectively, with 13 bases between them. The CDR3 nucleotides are TGCAGCGCTCGCGGGACGGATAACTATGGCTACACCTTC. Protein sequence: CSARGTDNYGYTF.

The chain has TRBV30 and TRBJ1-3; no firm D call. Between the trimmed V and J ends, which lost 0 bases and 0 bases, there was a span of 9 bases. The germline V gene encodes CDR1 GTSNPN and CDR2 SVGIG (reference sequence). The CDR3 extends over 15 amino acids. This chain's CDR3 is CAWSVALSSGNTIYF. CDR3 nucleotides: TGTGCCTGGAGTGTGGCCCTGAGCTCTGGAAACACCATATATTTT. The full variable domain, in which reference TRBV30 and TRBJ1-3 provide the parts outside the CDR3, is SQTIHQWPATLVQPVGSPLSLECTVEGTSNPNLYWYRQAAGRGLQLLFYSVGIGQISSEVPQNLSASRPQDRQFILSSKKLLLSDSGFYLCAWSVALSSGNTIYFGEGSWLTVV.

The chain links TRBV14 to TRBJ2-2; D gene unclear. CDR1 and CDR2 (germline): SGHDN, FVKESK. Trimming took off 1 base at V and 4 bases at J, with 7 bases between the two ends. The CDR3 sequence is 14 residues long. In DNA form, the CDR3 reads TGTGCCAGCAGCCAAGGGGTCAGCACCGGGGAGCTGTTTTTT. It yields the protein CASSQGVSTGELFF.

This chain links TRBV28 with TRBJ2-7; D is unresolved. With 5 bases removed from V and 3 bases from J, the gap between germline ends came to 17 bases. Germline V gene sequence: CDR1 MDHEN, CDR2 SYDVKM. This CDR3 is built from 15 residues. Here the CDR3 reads CASSPHYSFLYEQYF. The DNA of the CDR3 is TGTGCCAGCAGTCCACACTATTCCTTCCTCTACGAGCAGTACTTC. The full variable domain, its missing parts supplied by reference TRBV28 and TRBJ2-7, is DVKVTQSSRYLVKRTGEKVFLECVQDMDHENMFWYRQDPGLGLRLIYFSYDVKMKEKGDIPEGYSVSREKKERFSLILESASTNQTSMYLCASSPHYSFLYEQYFGPGTRLTVT.

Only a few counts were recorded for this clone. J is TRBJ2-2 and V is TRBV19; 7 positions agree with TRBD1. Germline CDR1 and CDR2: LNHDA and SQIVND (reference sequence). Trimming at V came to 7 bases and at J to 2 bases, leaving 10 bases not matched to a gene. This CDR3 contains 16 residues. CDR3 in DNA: TGTGCCAGTACCCCTCCGGGACAGACTAACACCGGGGAGCTGTTTTTT. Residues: CASTPPGQTNTGELFF.

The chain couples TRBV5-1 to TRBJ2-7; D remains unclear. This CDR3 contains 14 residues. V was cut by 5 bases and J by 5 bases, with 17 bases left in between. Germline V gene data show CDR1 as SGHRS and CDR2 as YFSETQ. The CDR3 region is CASRGRIGTDEQYF. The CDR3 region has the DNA TGCGCCAGCAGAGGAAGGATCGGTACTGACGAGCAGTACTTC.

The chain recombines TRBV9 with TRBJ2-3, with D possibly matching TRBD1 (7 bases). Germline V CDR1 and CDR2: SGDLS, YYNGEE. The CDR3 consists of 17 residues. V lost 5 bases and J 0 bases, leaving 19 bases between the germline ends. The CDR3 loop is CASSHSQGGGSTDTQYF. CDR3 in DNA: TGTGCCAGCAGTCACTCCCAGGGGGGCGGTAGCACAGATACGCAGTATTTT.

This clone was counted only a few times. The CDR3 nucleotides read TGTGCCAGCAGCTTAGGGGACGTGGGGAACACTGAAGCTTTCTTT. Amino acid sequence: CASSLGDVGNTEAFF. The rearrangement joins TRBV11-1 to TRBJ1-1; possibly TRBD1 for D (5 bases). This CDR3 is built from 15 residues. The ends were cut back, 1 base at V and 1 base at J, with 10 bases in the middle. CDR1 and CDR2 from the germline V gene are SGHAT and FQDESV (reference sequence).

In DNA form, the CDR3 reads TGTGCCATCAGTGGGGGACAGGGGTCCTACGAGCAGTACTTC. Its translation is CAISGGQGSYEQYF. The chain uses TRBV10-3 and TRBJ2-7, with 10 bases matching TRBD1. Germline V gene sequence: CDR1 ENHRY, CDR2 SYGVKD. The CDR3 is made up of 14 amino acids. Trimming cost V 4 bases and J 1 base; bases outside gene matches: 1.

In nucleotides, the CDR3 is TGCAGCGTTGAAGATCCCGGGACTAGGGCCTACAATGAGCAGTTCTTC. It yields the protein CSVEDPGTRAYNEQFF. The chain employs TRBV29-1 and TRBJ2-1, with TRBD2 matching 8 bases. Trimming removed 0 bases from V and 2 bases from J; junction bases left unmatched: 6. CDR3 length: 16 amino acids. Germline lookup yields CDR1 SQVTM and CDR2 ANQGSEA.